This T cell receptor beta chain is from a study of cytomegalovirus exposure and HLA in healthy donors. Overall study findings and caveats: It was reported in a later analysis that an Asian-associated ancestry cluster showed fewer N-insertions than the roughly 670-donor mean.

The PCR had 60 Vbeta and 13 Jbeta primers. This table comes from immunoSEQ multiplex PCR, and its TCRdb copy is limited to in-frame clones, with some not included. The table has 35,000 to 40,000 clones, around 70% seen once. CDR1 is MNHEY and CDR2 is SMNVEV in the germline V gene (reference sequence). Trimming took off 3 bases at V and 1 base at J, with 20 bases between the two ends. CDR3 size: 18 residues. As regards this clone: Its matching antigen is unknown.

The sequenced sample consisted of PBMCs. The TCR was taken from a man aged 25 to 40 in good health and CMV-seronegative. The rearrangement joins TRBV27 to TRBJ2-3; possibly TRBD1 for D (5 bases). In nucleotides, the CDR3 is TGTGCCAGCAGTTTGTCTCAGGGTGTAGTTAAGGGCACAGATACGCAGTATTTT. As protein: CASSLSQGVVKGTDTQYF.